These 28 T cell receptor beta chains were all obtained from the same sample, sequenced in a study of CXCR3-negative and CXCR3-positive naive CD8 T cells. Study-level findings and limits: When CXCR3-positive naive cells were set against CXCR3-negative naive cells, the former had more hydrophobic TRB CDR3s.

The authors made the TRB cDNA libraries by 5' RACE using UMI labels. After re-calling the 5' RACE reads, TCRdb lists one entry per CDR3 protein, DNA absent. The sample includes around 95,000 distinct CDR3 sequences. The antigens of these receptors remain unknown. Sequenced sample: naive CXCR3+ CD8+ T cells from blood. Subset defined: CD45RO-CCR7+CD27+CD95- naive CD8+ T cells expressing CXCR3 (TNR3+). All receptors derive from a human donor in good health. Some clones in this sample may be carry-over from other donors' samples.

The genes are TRBV14 and TRBJ1-5; lacking DNA, the TRBD1 call made by TCRdb goes unchecked. Germline V gene lookup returns CDR1 SGHDN and CDR2 FVKESK. The CDR3 extends over 19 amino acids. CDR3 residues: CASSQDLWGRAVCNQPQHF.

V and J are TRBV7-2 and TRBJ2-3; the D call from TCRdb, TRBD1, cannot be confirmed without DNA. In germline, CDR1 is SGHTA, CDR2 FQGNSA. The CDR3 sequence is 13 residues long. This chain's CDR3 is CASSAAGVDTQYF. Complete variable domain (other parts from reference TRBV7-2 and TRBJ2-3): GAGVSQSPSNKVTEKGKDVELRCDPISGHTALYWYRQSLGQGLEFLIYFQGNSAPDKSGLPSDRFSAERTGGSVSTLTIQRTQQEDSAVYLCASSAAGVDTQYFGPGTRLTVL.

The J gene is TRBJ2-7, the V gene TRBV6-4; TCRdb proposes TRBD2, but this gene call is untestable without DNA. The CDR3 spans 14 residues. Germline V lookup: CDR1 MRHNA, CDR2 SNTAGT. The CDR3 loop is CASTYRGRAYEQYF.

The CDR3 sequence is CASSWSGWATDTQYF. V usage is TRBV5-6 and J usage is TRBJ2-3; TCRdb selects TRBD2, and the lack of DNA leaves this call unchecked. Germline V gives CDR1 SGHDT, CDR2 YYEEEE. There are 15 residues in the CDR3. The variable domain in full, completed from reference TRBV5-6 and TRBJ2-3, reads DAGVTQSPTHLIKTRGQQVTLRCSPKSGHDTVSWYQQALGQGPQFIFQYYEEEERQRGNFPDRFSGHQFPNYSSELNVNALLLGDSALYLCASSWSGWATDTQYFGPGTRLTVL.

V usage is TRBV19 and J usage is TRBJ2-7. Germline V gene lookup returns CDR1 LNHDA and CDR2 SQIVND (reference sequence). The CDR3 is 14 residues long. This CDR3 reads CASSIFAAPYEQYF.

The J gene is TRBJ1-1, the V gene TRBV18. The CDR3 extends over 12 amino acids. CDR1 and CDR2 (germline): KGHSH, LQKENI. CDR3 amino acids: CASSPSNTEAFF.

The genes are TRBV7-2 and TRBJ2-7. This CDR3 has 15 amino acids. Looked up from germline, CDR1 is SGHTA and CDR2 is FQGNSA. CDR3 in amino acids: CASSLTRGYRDEQYF.

This chain joins TRBV20-1 and TRBJ2-7; TCRdb proposes TRBD2, but this gene call is untestable without DNA. The CDR3 sequence is 17 residues long. The germline CDR1 and CDR2 sequences are DFQATT and SNEGSKA (reference sequence). The CDR3 loop is CSASPRYRGGYSYEQYF.

This sequence joins TRBV7-3 and TRBJ2-1; the TRBD1 assignment by TCRdb is unverifiable without DNA. This CDR3 is built from 15 residues. The germline gives CDR1 SGHTA, CDR2 FQGTGA. The CDR3 protein is CASSLWGQGKNEQFF.

The chain links TRBV6-2 or TRBV6-3 to TRBJ2-1. This CDR3 has 13 amino acids. Germline V gene data show CDR1 as MNHEY and CDR2 as SVGEGT. This chain's CDR3 is CASSYSSLNEQFF.

The chain links TRBV29-1 to TRBJ2-1; TCRdb's assignment of TRBD1 cannot be checked, as there is no DNA. This CDR3 comprises 14 residues. Germline CDR1 is SQVTM and CDR2 is ANQGSEA. The CDR3 loop reads CSVDGAGLYNEQFF.

This chain uses TRBV27 with TRBJ1-2; the D gene TCRdb calls, TRBD1, cannot be checked with no DNA. This CDR3 has 12 amino acids. Germline-derived CDR1 and CDR2 are MNHEY and SMNVEV (reference sequence). CDR3 region: CASSSRGDGYTF.

The chain couples TRBV27 to TRBJ2-5; TCRdb reports TRBD1, a call that lacks DNA to check it against. This CDR3 has 14 residues. Germline V gene data show CDR1 as MNHEY and CDR2 as SMNVEV (reference sequence). The CDR3 spells CASSLIPQQETQYF.

Here the CDR3 reads CASSQDDTLRNEQFF. This rearrangement joins TRBV3-1 to TRBJ2-1; the D gene TCRdb calls, TRBD2, cannot be checked with no DNA. This CDR3 has 15 residues. Germline CDR1 is LGHDT and CDR2 is YNNKEL (reference sequence).

The V call is TRBV29-1, the J call TRBJ2-7; TCRdb's D call of TRBD2 is untestable without DNA. This CDR3 has 13 residues. Germline CDR1 and CDR2: SQVTM and ANQGSEA. CDR3 region: CSVGGRALGEQYF.

The V gene is TRBV14, the J gene TRBJ2-1. CDR3 length: 17 residues. Germline CDR1 and CDR2: SGHDN and FVKESK. CDR3 loop: CASSQDEGRPHYNEQFF.

The chain couples TRBV7-6 to TRBJ2-3; the TCRdb D gene call, TRBD1, has no DNA to confirm it. The CDR3 loop spans 16 amino acids. Per the germline V gene, CDR1 is SGHVS and CDR2 is FNYEAQ. The CDR3 region is CASSLGGGPGTDTQYF.

The chain uses TRBV27 and TRBJ1-1. Germline values: CDR1 MNHEY, CDR2 SMNVEV (reference sequence). The CDR3 contains 12 residues. This CDR3 reads CASSLAGKEAFF.

This chain links TRBV7-3 with TRBJ1-1; the D call of TRBD1 rests on TCRdb alone, since no DNA is present to check it. CDR1 is SGHTA and CDR2 is FQGTGA in the germline V gene. This CDR3 has 20 residues. The CDR3 loop reads CASSLRRQGKVGTLNTEAFF.

This chain connects TRBV20-1 to TRBJ1-1; the D call of TRBD1 rests on TCRdb alone, since no DNA is present to check it. The CDR3 spans 12 residues. Germline V gene lookup returns CDR1 DFQATT and CDR2 SNEGSKA (reference sequence). The CDR3 sequence is CSDLRVDAEAFF.

The chain carries TRBV5-1 and TRBJ2-5; no DNA is available, so the TRBD1 call from TCRdb remains unchecked. CDR3 size: 15 residues. From germline, CDR1 is SGHRS and CDR2 YFSETQ. CDR3 sequence reads: CASSLVGGTQETQYF.

The rearrangement joins TRBV7-2 to TRBJ2-1; TCRdb outputs TRBD1, but without DNA this stays unchecked. The germline V gene encodes CDR1 SGHTA and CDR2 FQGNSA. CDR3 length equals 13 residues. CDR3 residues: CASSLAGGNEQFF.

The chain uses TRBV29-1 and TRBJ1-1. Germline V lookup: CDR1 SQVTM, CDR2 ANQGSEA. The CDR3 spans 12 residues. CDR3 region: CSVEQDHTEAFF.

This chain joins TRBV4-2 and TRBJ2-1; with no DNA, the TCRdb D assignment of TRBD2 cannot be verified. Germline V gene lookup returns CDR1 LGHNA and CDR2 YNFKEQ. This CDR3 spans 19 amino acids. CDR3 in amino acids: CASSQGSSGGAGPYNEQFF.

This chain joins TRBV7-9 and TRBJ1-1; the D call of TRBD1 rests on TCRdb alone, since no DNA is present to check it. CDR1 and CDR2 from the germline V gene are SEHNR and FQNEAQ (reference sequence). The length of the CDR3 is 16 residues. The CDR3 here is CASSLARTGMNTEAFF.

The chain carries TRBV7-2 and TRBJ2-3; TCRdb's D call of TRBD2 is untestable without DNA. CDR3 length: 15 amino acids. Germline V gene sequence: CDR1 SGHTA, CDR2 FQGNSA. CDR3 loop: CASSFPRAGTDTQYF.

This rearrangement joins TRBV15 to TRBJ2-3; TCRdb reports TRBD2, a call that lacks DNA to check it against. Germline V gene sequence: CDR1 LNHNV, CDR2 YYDKDF (reference sequence). The CDR3 runs to 13 residues. The CDR3 sequence is CASGRARPDTQYF. The whole variable domain, remainder taken from reference TRBV15 and TRBJ2-3, is DAMVIQNPRYQVTQFGKPVTLSCSQTLNHNVMYWYQQKSSQAPKLLFHYYDKDFNNEADTPDNFQSRRPNTSFCFLDIRSPGLGDTAMYLCASGRARPDTQYFGPGTRLTVL.

This rearrangement joins TRBV12-3 or TRBV12-4 to TRBJ2-6; lacking DNA, the TRBD1 call made by TCRdb goes unchecked. CDR3 length equals 17 residues. The CDR3 is CASCGAGGGSGANVLTF.